These T cell receptor beta chains were read from a single sample in a study of blood T cell repertoires in COVID-19. The method was immunoSEQ multiplex PCR; TCRdb's version includes in-frame clones alone and lacks a portion of them. The repertoire holds 310,000 or so clones, with roughly 87% as singletons. The specimen was peripheral blood. The source of these receptors is a man in his thirties or forties with COVID-19, enrolled during active disease. Each CDR3 is given with its conserved first and last residue. D genes are given only for firm matches. Where a row states a size, it is once, few, many or the class of an expanded clone; other rows omit it.

D: -; size: -; V: TRBV27; length: 15; J: TRBJ2-7; CDR3: CASSSGWVSSYEQYF; DNA: TGTGCCAGCAGTTCAGGGTGGGTAAGCTCCTACGAGCAGTACTTC
D: TRBD1; size: -; V: TRBV18; length: 15; J: TRBJ2-3; CDR3: CASSDRGLVTDTQYF; DNA: TGTGCCAGCTCGGACAGGGGGTTGGTCACAGATACGCAGTATTTT
D: TRBD1; size: -; V: TRBV6-2/TRBV6-3; length: 16; J: TRBJ1-1; CDR3: CASSGAGGLMNTEAFF; DNA: TGTGCCAGCAGTGGGGCAGGGGGACTCATGAACACTGAAGCTTTCTTT
D: TRBD2; size: -; V: TRBV3-1/TRBV3-2; length: 18; J: TRBJ2-1; CDR3: CASSPSLAGISLMDEQFF; DNA: TGTGCCAGCAGCCCCAGCTTAGCGGGGATCTCTTTAATGGATGAGCAGTTCTTC
D: TRBD1; size: -; V: TRBV7-9; length: 15; J: TRBJ2-7; CDR3: CASSILSGTGGGQVF; DNA: TGTGCCAGCAGCATACTCTCCGGGACAGGGGGCGGTCAGGTCTTC
D: -; size: -; V: TRBV19; length: 12; J: TRBJ1-1; CDR3: CASSINRAEAFF; DNA: TGTGCCAGTAGTATAAACCGGGCTGAAGCTTTCTTT
D: TRBD2; size: -; V: TRBV5-6; length: 15; J: TRBJ2-1; CDR3: CASSSSGAGYNEQFF; DNA: TGTGCCAGCAGCTCTAGCGGGGCGGGCTACAATGAGCAGTTCTTC
D: -; size: -; V: TRBV4-3; length: 15; J: TRBJ1-4; CDR3: CASSQDMELGEKLFF; DNA: TGCGCCAGCAGCCAAGATATGGAGCTTGGAGAAAAACTGTTTTTT
D: -; size: -; V: TRBV5-4; length: 12; J: TRBJ1-2; CDR3: CASSSDRYGYTF; DNA: TGTGCCAGCAGCTCCGACAGATATGGCTACACCTTC
D: -; size: -; V: TRBV7-2; length: 13; J: TRBJ1-1; CDR3: CASSIQGDTEAFF; DNA: TGTGCCAGCAGCATACAGGGTGACACTGAAGCTTTCTTT
D: -; size: -; V: TRBV28; length: 13; J: TRBJ1-2; CDR3: CASSLNFNYGYTF; DNA: TGTGCCAGCAGTTTAAACTTTAACTATGGCTACACCTTC
D: -; size: -; V: TRBV6-1; length: 15; J: TRBJ1-2; CDR3: CASSEANRANYGYTF; DNA: TGTGCCAGCAGTGAAGCGAACAGAGCTAACTATGGCTACACCTTC
D: -; size: once; V: TRBV29-1; length: 11; J: TRBJ2-5; CDR3: CSVQVGETQYF; DNA: TGCAGCGTTCAGGTCGGAGAGACCCAGTACTTC
D: TRBD1; size: -; V: TRBV27; length: 14; J: TRBJ1-2; CDR3: CASSPPGQSYGYTF; DNA: TGTGCCAGCAGCCCCCCGGGACAGAGCTATGGCTACACCTTC
D: -; size: -; V: TRBV19; length: 15; J: TRBJ2-7; CDR3: CASRSIASHPDEQYF; DNA: TGTGCCAGTAGGAGCATTGCCTCCCACCCCGACGAGCAGTACTTC
D: -; size: few; V: TRBV7-9; length: 15; J: TRBJ2-7; CDR3: CASSLGQALGWEQYF; DNA: TGTGCCAGCAGCTTAGGACAGGCCTTAGGATGGGAGCAGTACTTC
D: -; size: -; V: TRBV28; length: 15; J: TRBJ1-5; CDR3: CATLLYRGGRQPQHF; DNA: TGTGCCACCCTACTGTATCGGGGAGGACGTCAGCCCCAGCATTTT
D: TRBD2; size: -; V: TRBV4-3; length: 13; J: TRBJ2-5; CDR3: CASSQEPGGTQYF; DNA: TGCGCCAGCAGCCAAGAACCGGGAGGGACCCAGTACTTC
D: -; size: -; V: TRBV6-5; length: 13; J: TRBJ1-1; CDR3: CASSRTERTEAFF; DNA: TGTGCCAGCAGTAGGACAGAGCGCACTGAAGCTTTCTTT
D: -; size: -; V: TRBV4-3; length: 15; J: TRBJ1-2; CDR3: CASSQDGFSEYGYTF; DNA: TGCGCCAGCAGCCAAGATGGATTCAGCGAGTATGGCTACACCTTC
D: TRBD1; size: -; V: TRBV27; length: 13; J: TRBJ1-1; CDR3: CASRADRGLGAFF; DNA: TGTGCCAGCAGGGCTGACAGGGGGTTAGGGGCTTTCTTT
D: TRBD1; size: few; V: TRBV29-1; length: 13; J: TRBJ1-2; CDR3: CSVTGTGADGYTF; DNA: TGCAGCGTTACCGGGACAGGGGCTGATGGCTACACCTTC
D: -; size: -; V: TRBV18; length: 14; J: TRBJ1-2; CDR3: CASSPRGGPYGYTF; DNA: TGTGCCAGCTCCCCGAGGGGGGGACCCTATGGCTACACCTTC
D: TRBD1; size: -; V: TRBV28; length: 15; J: TRBJ1-6; CDR3: CASSPLDRDNSPLHF; DNA: TGTGCCAGCAGTCCACTCGACAGGGACAATTCACCCCTCCACTTT
D: TRBD2; size: -; V: TRBV19; length: 17; J: TRBJ2-1; CDR3: CASSTPGLAGVGDEQFF; DNA: TGTGCCAGTAGTACACCCGGACTAGCGGGAGTAGGAGATGAGCAGTTCTTC
D: TRBD1; size: -; V: TRBV12-3/TRBV12-4; length: 13; J: TRBJ1-1; CDR3: CASSLEPGQSAFF; DNA: TGTGCCAGCAGTTTAGAACCGGGACAGTCGGCTTTCTTT
D: -; size: -; V: TRBV18; length: 15; J: TRBJ1-4; CDR3: CASSPFPEGLEKLFF; DNA: TGTGCCAGCTCACCATTTCCGGAGGGGCTCGAAAAACTGTTTTTT
D: -; size: -; V: TRBV30; length: 12; J: TRBJ2-2; CDR3: CAWSTGSGELFF; DNA: TGTGCCTGGAGTACAGGGTCCGGGGAGCTGTTTTTT
D: -; size: -; V: TRBV28; length: 11; J: TRBJ2-1; CDR3: CASSGEVGGFF; DNA: TGTGCCAGCTCCGGTGAGGTAGGAGGGTTCTTC
D: -; size: -; V: TRBV21-1; length: 18; J: TRBJ1-1; CDR3: CATETSRGRLGSKGQAFF; DNA: TGTGCCACCGAAACTTCCAGAGGCAGGTTAGGGAGCAAAGGACAAGCTTTCTTT
D: -; size: -; V: TRBV4-3; length: 18; J: TRBJ1-6; CDR3: CASSQESPRSSYNSPLHF; DNA: TGCGCCAGCAGCCAAGAAAGTCCAAGGAGCTCCTATAATTCACCCCTCCACTTT
D: -; size: -; V: TRBV11-2; length: 15; J: TRBJ2-3; CDR3: CASSPWADPTDTQYF; DNA: TGTGCCAGCAGCCCTTGGGCCGACCCCACAGATACGCAGTATTTT
D: -; size: -; V: TRBV10-1; length: 16; J: TRBJ1-2; CDR3: CASRKTLSREDYGYTF; DNA: TGCGCCAGCAGGAAGACATTAAGCAGGGAGGACTATGGCTACACCTTC
D: -; size: -; V: TRBV21-1; length: 14; J: TRBJ1-1; CDR3: CASSLGGGVTEAFF; DNA: TGTGCCAGCAGCCTAGGGGGTGGGGTCACTGAAGCTTTCTTT